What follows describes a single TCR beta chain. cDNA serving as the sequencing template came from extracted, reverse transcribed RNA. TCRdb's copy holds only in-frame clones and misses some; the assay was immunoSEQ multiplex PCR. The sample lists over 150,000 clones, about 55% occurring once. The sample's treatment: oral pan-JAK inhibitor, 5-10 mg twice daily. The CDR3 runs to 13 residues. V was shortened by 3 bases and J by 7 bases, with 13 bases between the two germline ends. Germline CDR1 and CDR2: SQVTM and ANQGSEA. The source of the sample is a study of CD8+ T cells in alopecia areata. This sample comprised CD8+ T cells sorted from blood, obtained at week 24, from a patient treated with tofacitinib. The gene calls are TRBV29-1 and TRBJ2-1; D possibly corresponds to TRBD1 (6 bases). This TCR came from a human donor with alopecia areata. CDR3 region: CSVELRGINEQFF. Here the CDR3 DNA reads TGCAGCGTTGAGCTGAGGGGGATTAATGAGCAGTTCTTC.